These 22 T cell receptor beta chains were all obtained from the same sample, sequenced in a study of T cell responses to AZD1222 COVID-19 vaccine. The method was immunoSEQ multiplex PCR; TCRdb's version includes in-frame clones alone and lacks a portion of them. Of 150,000 to 200,000 clones listed, over 80% are singletons. The sequences come from peripheral blood, collected 28 days after the second dose of the MenACWY control vaccine. All receptors come from an adult who received the MenACWY meningococcal vaccine as a control.

The CDR3, as DNA: TGTGCCAGCAGTTCGCCCAGGGGCCCGAACTCTGGAAACACCATATATTTT. It specifies CASSSPRGPNSGNTIYF. V and J are TRBV28 and TRBJ1-3; tentatively, D is TRBD1 (6 bases). The CDR3 sequence is 17 residues long. Germline lookup yields CDR1 MDHEN and CDR2 SYDVKM. The ends were cut back, 4 bases at V and 0 bases at J, with 16 bases in the middle.

V gene TRBV18 combines with J gene TRBJ1-4; no definite D call. Trimming stripped 5 bases from V and 3 bases from J, with 4 bases between. This CDR3 is built from 12 residues. The germline CDR1 and CDR2 sequences are KGHSH and LQKENI. DNA of the CDR3: TGTGCCAGCTCAGGTTCTAATGAAAAACTGTTTTTT. Residues: CASSGSNEKLFF.

This chain connects TRBV2 to TRBJ1-1; D is unclear. Between the trimmed V and J ends, which lost 3 bases and 10 bases, there was a span of 9 bases. This CDR3 region has 11 residues. Germline CDR1 is SNHLY and CDR2 is FYNNEI. The CDR3 spells CASSERIAAFF. The CDR3 DNA is TGTGCCAGCAGTGAGAGGATTGCAGCTTTCTTT.

The V call is TRBV15, the J call TRBJ2-3; weak D call: TRBD1 (5 bases). Germline V lookup: CDR1 LNHNV, CDR2 YYDKDF (reference sequence). The ends were cut back, 4 bases at V and 3 bases at J, with 14 bases in the middle. The CDR3 runs 15 residues. CDR3 sequence (DNA): TGTGCCACCAGCAATCTGGTGGGGCGGACAGATACGCAGTATTTT. Protein sequence: CATSNLVGRTDTQYF. Full variable domain (rest looked up from reference TRBV15 and TRBJ2-3): DAMVIQNPRYQVTQFGKPVTLSCSQTLNHNVMYWYQQKSSQAPKLLFHYYDKDFNNEADTPDNFQSRRPNTSFCFLDIRSPGLGDTAMYLCATSNLVGRTDTQYFGPGTRLTVL.

V gene TRBV19 combines with J gene TRBJ1-1; D is unclear. Germline CDR1 is LNHDA and CDR2 is SQIVND (reference sequence). The V gene lost 6 bases and the J gene lost 7 bases, with 12 bases spanning the gap. This CDR3 spans 12 amino acids. CDR3 sequence (DNA): TGTGCCAGTAGAGTATCGAGGGATGAAGCTTTCTTT. Protein product: CASRVSRDEAFF.

This sequence joins TRBV29-1 and TRBJ1-1; no firm D call. Germline lookup yields CDR1 SQVTM and CDR2 ANQGSEA. This CDR3 contains 15 residues. The germline V and J ends were trimmed by 3 bases and 2 bases, with 16 bases remaining between them. The CDR3 DNA sequence: TGCAGCGTTGATGCAGCGGATTTATTAAACACTGAAGCTTTCTTT. Protein product: CSVDAADLLNTEAFF.

Written as DNA, the CDR3 is TGTGCCAGTAAGTGGGACAGGGGGAATCAGCCCCAGCATTTT. Its translation is CASKWDRGNQPQHF. The V gene is TRBV19, the J gene TRBJ1-5, with 11 bases lining up with TRBD1. Germline V lookup: CDR1 LNHDA, CDR2 SQIVND (reference sequence). The ends lost 7 bases at V and 4 bases at J; junction bases unmatched: 3. The CDR3 runs to 14 residues.

This chain uses TRBV10-3 with TRBJ1-6; 8 bases line up with TRBD1. J lost 10 bases, V lost 0 bases, and 5 bases had no gene match. In germline, CDR1 is ENHRY, CDR2 SYGVKD. The CDR3 contains 15 residues. CDR3 coding DNA: TGTGCCATCAGTGAGTCGGGACAGGCTTCGTCACCCCTCCACTTT. This translates into CAISESGQASSPLHF.

The V call is TRBV2, the J call TRBJ1-5; 7 nucleotides agree with TRBD1. Germline CDR1 reads SNHLY; CDR2 reads FYNNEI. The V segment lost 11 bases and the J segment 2 bases; nucleotides outside the gene matches: 6. The CDR3 length is 13 residues. The CDR3 protein is CACGQEGNQPQHF. In DNA form, the CDR3 reads TGTGCCTGTGGACAGGAGGGCAATCAGCCCCAGCATTTT.

This clone has just one count. This rearrangement joins TRBV6-5 to TRBJ1-5; a possible D gene is TRBD1 (6 bases). V lost 6 bases to trimming and J lost 7 bases, with 19 bases between them. The CDR3 is 15 residues long. The germline gives CDR1 MNHEY, CDR2 SVGAGI. This CDR3 is CASSNDRRGLQPQHF. The CDR3 DNA reads as TGTGCCAGCAGCAACGACAGGCGAGGGTTGCAGCCCCAGCATTTT.

This rearrangement joins TRBV27 to TRBJ1-2, with 7 bases lining up with TRBD1. The CDR3 contains 15 residues. Germline V gene lookup returns CDR1 MNHEY and CDR2 SMNVEV (reference sequence). The V and J ends lost 1 base and 6 bases, in that order; junction bases with no gene match: 8. The CDR3 protein is CASSLYGRQGDGYTF. The CDR3 DNA reads TGTGCCAGCAGTTTATACGGACGGCAGGGGGATGGCTACACCTTC.

The chain has TRBV12-2 and TRBJ2-3. TRBV12-2 is given as a pseudogene. This CDR3 spans 17 amino acids. This CDR3 reads CASRTKKPDTSTDTQYF. In DNA form, the CDR3 reads TGTGCAAGTCGCACGAAAAAACCGGATACTAGCACAGATACGCAGTATTTT.

Here the CDR3 DNA reads TGTGCCAGCAGTATTCACACTGAAGCTTTCTTT. Translated: CASSIHTEAFF. This sequence joins TRBV6-5 and TRBJ1-1; D unresolved. CDR3 length: 11 amino acids. Trimming removed 5 bases at V and 3 bases at J, with 4 bases between. The germline V gene has CDR1 MNHEY and CDR2 SVGAGI.

Comment on this clone: Within the sample, other DNA sequences also encode this same CDR3. The gene calls are TRBV3-1 (or the pseudogene TRBV3-2) and TRBJ2-5; no clear D gene. Germline assignment: CDR1 LGHDT and CDR2 YNNKEL (reference sequence). V was cut by 3 bases and J by 0 bases, with 5 bases left in between. This CDR3 comprises 13 residues. CDR3 sequence (DNA): TGTGCCAGCAGCCAGGTAAACCAAGAGACCCAGTACTTC. As protein: CASSQVNQETQYF.

This chain joins TRBV7-2 and TRBJ1-1; 7 positions match TRBD1. CDR3 length: 13 residues. The germline V gene has CDR1 SGHTA and CDR2 FQGNSA. V lost 6 bases and J lost 4; bases outside the gene matches: 5. This chain's CDR3 is CASRMTGSTEAFF. For the CDR3, the DNA is TGTGCCAGCAGAATGACAGGGTCCACTGAAGCTTTCTTT.

The chain combines TRBV6-6 with TRBJ1-2; D is unclear. This CDR3 is 12 amino acids long. The V end was cut by 5 bases, the J end by 6 bases, with 10 bases between. The germline V gene encodes CDR1 MNHNY and CDR2 SVGAGI (reference sequence). CDR3 in amino acids: CASSPVGNGYTF. The CDR3 bases are TGTGCCAGCAGTCCGGTGGGCAATGGCTACACCTTC.

J is TRBJ1-3 and V is TRBV30; D is unclear. CDR1 and CDR2 (germline): GTSNPN, SVGIG (reference sequence). CDR3 size: 13 residues. The germline V and J ends were trimmed by 0 bases and 4 bases, with 7 bases remaining between them. The CDR3 spells CAWSVTGGNTIYF. CDR3 sequence (DNA): TGTGCCTGGAGTGTGACGGGAGGAAACACCATATATTTT.

This clone has more than one count but fewer than ten. V is TRBV6-5 and J is TRBJ2-1; D might be TRBD2 (6 bases). The V gene's germline CDR1 is MNHEY and CDR2 SVGAGI. The CDR3 is 11 residues long. Trimming took off 6 bases at V and 12 bases at J, with 12 bases between the two ends. This CDR3 is CASREGLSQFF. For the CDR3, the DNA is TGTGCCAGCAGGGAGGGTCTATCGCAGTTCTTC.

The gene calls are TRBV4-3 and TRBJ2-7; no firm D call. The CDR3 is made up of 13 amino acids. V was cut by 0 bases and J by 3 bases, with 6 bases left in between. CDR1 and CDR2 from the germline V gene are LGHNA and YSLEER. The CDR3 DNA is TGCGCCAGCAGCCAAGAAGGGCGCTACGAGCAGTACTTC. Amino acid sequence: CASSQEGRYEQYF.

This rearrangement joins TRBV7-6 to TRBJ1-3; D gene unclear. V shed 0 bases and J shed 2 bases, with 14 bases lying between them. Germline V gene sequence: CDR1 SGHVS, CDR2 FNYEAQ. The CDR3 spans 17 residues. CDR3 sequence (DNA): TGTGCCAGCAGCTTAGCGCCGTCGGGCACGGCTGGAAACACCATATATTTT. This encodes CASSLAPSGTAGNTIYF.

This chain links TRBV5-1 with TRBJ1-6; 9 nucleotides line up with TRBD1. V gave up 3 bases and J gave up 7 bases; unmatched junction bases: 5. The CDR3 extends over 15 amino acids. CDR1 and CDR2 (germline): SGHRS, YFSETQ. This chain's CDR3 is CASSWSGTGNSPLHF. Written as DNA, the CDR3 is TGCGCCAGCAGCTGGTCCGGGACAGGGAATTCACCCCTCCACTTT.

The rearrangement links TRBV6-5 to TRBJ1-4; 8 bases map to TRBD1. This CDR3 is 15 amino acids long. CDR1 is MNHEY and CDR2 is SVGAGI in the germline V gene. With V trimmed by 5 bases and J by 5 bases, 7 bases remained unmatched. CDR3 in amino acids: CASSPQTGVNEKLFF. CDR3 DNA: TGTGCCAGCAGTCCCCAGACAGGGGTCAATGAAAAACTGTTTTTT.